This T cell receptor beta chain was sequenced during a study of cytotoxic CD8 clonotypes in ibrutinib-treated CLL. Using immunoSEQ multiplex PCR, the repertoire was profiled, and TCRdb retains in-frame clones only, with some absent. This sample yields 50,000 or so clones, of which about 57% are seen a single time; 25% to 30% belongs to the top ten. This clone occurred a few times. This CDR3 comprises 14 residues. V was pared by 7 bases and J by 4 bases, with 8 bases of the junction left unmatched. Germline V gene sequence: CDR1 SNHLY, CDR2 FYNNEI. This clonotype was sampled from a human donor with chronic lymphocytic leukemia. The rearrangement uses TRBV2 and TRBJ2-3; the match to TRBD2 covers 7 bases. The starting material was PBMCs, obtained after 24 months of ibrutinib treatment. This CDR3 is CASKSLAAADTQYF. In DNA form, the CDR3 reads TGTGCCAGCAAGTCTCTAGCGGCGGCAGATACGCAGTATTTT.